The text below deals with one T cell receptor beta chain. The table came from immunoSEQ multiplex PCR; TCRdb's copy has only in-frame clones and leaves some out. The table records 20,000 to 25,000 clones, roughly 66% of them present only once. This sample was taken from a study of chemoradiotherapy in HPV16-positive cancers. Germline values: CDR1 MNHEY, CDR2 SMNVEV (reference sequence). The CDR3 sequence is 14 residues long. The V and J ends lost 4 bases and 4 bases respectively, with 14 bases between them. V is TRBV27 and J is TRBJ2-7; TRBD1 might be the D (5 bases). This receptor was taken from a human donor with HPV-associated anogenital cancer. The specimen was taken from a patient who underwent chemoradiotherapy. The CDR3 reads CASSSWTKRYEQYF. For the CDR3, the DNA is TGTGCCAGCAGTTCGTGGACAAAGAGGTACGAGCAGTACTTC.